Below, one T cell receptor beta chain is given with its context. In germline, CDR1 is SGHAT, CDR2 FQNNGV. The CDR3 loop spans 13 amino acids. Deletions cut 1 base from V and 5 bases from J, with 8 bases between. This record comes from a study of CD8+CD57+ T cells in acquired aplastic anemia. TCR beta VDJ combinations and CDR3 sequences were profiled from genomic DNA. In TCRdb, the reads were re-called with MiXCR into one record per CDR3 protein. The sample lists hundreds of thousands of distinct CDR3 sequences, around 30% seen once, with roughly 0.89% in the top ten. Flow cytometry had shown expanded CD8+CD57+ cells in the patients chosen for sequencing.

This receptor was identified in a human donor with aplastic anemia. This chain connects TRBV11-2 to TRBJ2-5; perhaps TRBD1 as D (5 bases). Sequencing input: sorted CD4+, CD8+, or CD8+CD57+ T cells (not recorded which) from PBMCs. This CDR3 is CASSLGQFETQYF. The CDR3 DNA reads TGTGCCAGCAGCTTAGGACAGTTCGAGACCCAGTACTTC.